The TCR beta chain described here comes from a study of CD8 T cells in Susac syndrome. cDNA came from around 0.5 to 1 ug RNA primed by random hexamers. TCRdb reanalysed the immunoSEQ multiplex PCR reads using MiXCR and keeps one entry per CDR3 protein. The table lists about 200,000 distinct CDR3 sequences, 95% of them singletons. Per the germline V gene, CDR1 is GTSNPN and CDR2 is SVGIG (reference sequence). The CDR3 contains 13 residues. Between the trimmed V and J ends, which lost 3 bases and 4 bases, there was a span of 10 bases. The specimen was CD4+ T cells from PBMCs. The chain has TRBV30 and TRBJ1-5; D call uncertain. This receptor was obtained from a human donor with multiple sclerosis. In DNA, the CDR3 is TGTGCCTGGAGCCACATGGGGAATCAGCCCCAGCATTTT. It translates to CAWSHMGNQPQHF.